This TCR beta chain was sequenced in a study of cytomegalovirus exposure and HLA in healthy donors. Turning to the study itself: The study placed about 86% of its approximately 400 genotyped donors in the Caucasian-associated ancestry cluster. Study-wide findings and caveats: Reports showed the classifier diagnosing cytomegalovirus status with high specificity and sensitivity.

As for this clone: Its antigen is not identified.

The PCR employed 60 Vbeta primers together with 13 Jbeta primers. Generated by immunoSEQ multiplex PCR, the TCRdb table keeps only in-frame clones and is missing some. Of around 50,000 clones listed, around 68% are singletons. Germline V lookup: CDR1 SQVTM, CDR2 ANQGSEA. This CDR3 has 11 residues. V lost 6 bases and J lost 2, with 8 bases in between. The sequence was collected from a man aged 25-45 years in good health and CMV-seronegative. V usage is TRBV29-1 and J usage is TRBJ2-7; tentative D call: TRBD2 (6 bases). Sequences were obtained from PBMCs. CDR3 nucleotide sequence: TGCAGCGTGTGGGGGGCCTACGAGCAGTACTTC. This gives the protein CSVWGAYEQYF.